This T cell receptor beta chain emerged from a study of CD8+ T cells in alopecia areata. For the study at large: Spontaneous alopecia affected the approximately 6-12-month-old C3H/HeJ graft donors, whose skin was transplanted to roughly 6-11-week-old female C3H/HeJ mice. Notes on the study in general: Possibly because of HLA-related factors, TCR sharing was less clear across patients than in mice. Besides other cells, scalp samples also yield sequences of resident alphabeta T cells from normal skin.

Germline values: CDR1 NSQYPW, CDR2 LRSPGD (reference sequence). The CDR3 runs to 16 residues. V dropped 0 bases and J dropped 3 bases, with 15 bases sitting between them. With respect to this clone: Its target is unknown. The gene names given are mouse names. The missing CDR3 end, 4 residues past where the read stops, is filled in from the germline J gene.

Extraction of RNA preceded its reverse transcription into cDNA, which served as the sequencing template. Assay: immunoSEQ multiplex PCR; the TCRdb copy retains only in-frame clones and omits some. The sample includes about 270,000 clones, none of them occurring once. A panel of CD4, CD8alpha, NKG2D, NKG2ACE and other markers served to sort pooled cutaneous lymph node cells. Sequencing input: CD4+ T cells sorted from a lymph node. V usage is TRBV1 and J usage is TRBJ2-7; a possible D gene is TRBD2 (7 bases). This sequence was found in a C3H/HeJ mouse with alopecia areata. The strain's MHC haplotype is H2-k. The CDR3 reads CTCSADLVGGLYEQYF. CDR3 DNA, as far as it was read: TGCACCTGCAGTGCAGATCTGGTGGGGGGCCTCTAT.